This TCR beta chain stems from a study of T cells after yellow fever vaccination. General observations from the study: Overall, a small share of clonotypes was seen in both CD4 and CD8 compartments.

A universal primer site and UMIs were added as TCR cDNA was made by 5'RACE template switching. TCRdb independently ran MiXCR on the 5' RACE reads; one entry per CDR3 protein. The sample contains under 250,000 distinct CDR3 sequences, 6% to 7.5% of which appear only once. This clonotype was found many times. The antigen is not known. CDR3 length equals 15 residues. Trimming stripped 3 bases from V and 4 bases from J, with 15 bases between. Germline V gene data show CDR1 as LNHNV and CDR2 as YYDKDF (reference sequence). The chain uses TRBV15 and TRBJ1-2; TRBD1 might be the D (5 bases). This material consisted of CD4+ T cells sorted from PBMCs, taken 15 days after the yellow fever booster vaccination. The origin of this receptor is a man aged 25-45 years who received the YFV17D yellow fever vaccine. This CDR3 is CATSSPRDRSYGYTF. As DNA, the CDR3 is TGTGCCACCAGCAGCCCGAGAGACAGAAGCTATGGCTACACCTTC.